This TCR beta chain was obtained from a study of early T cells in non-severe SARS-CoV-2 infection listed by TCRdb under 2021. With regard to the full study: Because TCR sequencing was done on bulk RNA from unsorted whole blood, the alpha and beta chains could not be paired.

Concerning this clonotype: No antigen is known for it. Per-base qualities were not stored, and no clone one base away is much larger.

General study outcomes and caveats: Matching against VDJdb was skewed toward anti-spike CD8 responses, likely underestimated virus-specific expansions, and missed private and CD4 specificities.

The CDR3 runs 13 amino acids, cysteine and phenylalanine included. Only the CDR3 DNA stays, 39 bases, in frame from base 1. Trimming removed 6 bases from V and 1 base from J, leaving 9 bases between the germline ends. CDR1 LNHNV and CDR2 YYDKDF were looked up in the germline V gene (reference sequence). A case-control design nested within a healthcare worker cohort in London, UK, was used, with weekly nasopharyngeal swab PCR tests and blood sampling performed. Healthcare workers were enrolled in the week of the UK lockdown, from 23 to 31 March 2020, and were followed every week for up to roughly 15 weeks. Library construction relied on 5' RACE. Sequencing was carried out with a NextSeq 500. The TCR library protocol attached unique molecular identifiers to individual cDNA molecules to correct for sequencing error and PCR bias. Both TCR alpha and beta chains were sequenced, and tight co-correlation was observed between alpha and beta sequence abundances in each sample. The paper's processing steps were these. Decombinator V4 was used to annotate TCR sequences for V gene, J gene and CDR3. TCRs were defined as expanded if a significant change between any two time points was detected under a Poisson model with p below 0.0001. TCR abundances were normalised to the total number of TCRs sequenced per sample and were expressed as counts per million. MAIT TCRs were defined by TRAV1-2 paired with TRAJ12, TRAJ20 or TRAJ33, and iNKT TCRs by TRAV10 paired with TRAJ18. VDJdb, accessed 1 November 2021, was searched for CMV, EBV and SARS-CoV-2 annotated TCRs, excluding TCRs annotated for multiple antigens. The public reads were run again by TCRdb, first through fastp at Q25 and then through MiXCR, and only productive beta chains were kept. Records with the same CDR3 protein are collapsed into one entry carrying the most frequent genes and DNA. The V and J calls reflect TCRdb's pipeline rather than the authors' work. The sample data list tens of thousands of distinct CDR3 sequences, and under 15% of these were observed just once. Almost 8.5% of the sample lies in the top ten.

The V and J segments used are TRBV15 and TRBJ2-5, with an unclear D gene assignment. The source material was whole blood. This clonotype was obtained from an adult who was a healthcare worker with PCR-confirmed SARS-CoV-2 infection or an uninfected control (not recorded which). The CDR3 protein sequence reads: CATSVNFQETQYF. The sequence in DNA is TGTGCCACCAGTGTCAACTTCCAAGAGACCCAGTACTTC.